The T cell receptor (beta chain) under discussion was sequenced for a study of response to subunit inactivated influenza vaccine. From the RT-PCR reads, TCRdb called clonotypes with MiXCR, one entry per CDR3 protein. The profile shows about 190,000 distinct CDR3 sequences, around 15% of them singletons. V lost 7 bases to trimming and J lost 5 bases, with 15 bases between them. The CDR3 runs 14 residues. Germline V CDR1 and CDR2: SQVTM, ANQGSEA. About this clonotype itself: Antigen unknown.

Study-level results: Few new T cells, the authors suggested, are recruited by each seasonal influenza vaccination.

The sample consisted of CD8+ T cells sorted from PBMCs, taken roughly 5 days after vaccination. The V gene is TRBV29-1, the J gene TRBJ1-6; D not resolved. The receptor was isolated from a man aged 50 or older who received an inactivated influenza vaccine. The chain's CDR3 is CSAKFYGDNSPLHF. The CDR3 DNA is TGCAGCGCGAAGTTTTACGGCGATAATTCACCCCTCCACTTT.